One and the same sample provided the 8 T cell receptor beta chains below, sequenced in a study of blood T cell repertoires in COVID-19. Method: immunoSEQ multiplex PCR; TCRdb's copy keeps in-frame clones and lacks some. The sample yields 43,000 or so clones, around 82% seen once. The sample comprised peripheral blood. These TCRs come from a woman of 80 years or more with acute or convalescent COVID-19.

The rearrangement joins TRBV2 to TRBJ2-3, with a tentative D call TRBD1 (5 bases). This CDR3 spans 12 amino acids. Germline V lookup: CDR1 SNHLY, CDR2 FYNNEI. Trimming stripped 7 bases from V and 4 bases from J, with 9 bases between. The DNA of the CDR3 is TGTGCCAGCACCTTAGGGGCAGATACGCAGTATTTT. This sequence encodes CASTLGADTQYF.

Written as DNA, the CDR3 is TGTGCCAGCAAAAGACAGGGACCAAAGAGCTATGGCTACACCTTC. Protein: CASKRQGPKSYGYTF. The chain joins TRBV25-1 to TRBJ1-2; TRBD1 matches at 7 bases. The CDR3 spans 15 residues. V trimming: 7 bases; J trimming: 4 bases; junction bases outside the gene matches: 12. Germline V lookup: CDR1 MGHDK, CDR2 SYGVNS.

This clone was detected once. The chain uses TRBV10-1 and TRBJ1-3; maybe TRBD1 (5 bases). The V gene's germline CDR1 is WNHNN and CDR2 SYGVQD (reference sequence). Trimming removed 3 bases from V and 2 bases from J, with 11 bases in between. This CDR3 has 15 residues. As DNA, the CDR3 is TGCGCCAGCAGTGACTACAGGTTTCCTGGAAACACCATATATTTT. It encodes CASSDYRFPGNTIYF.

This clone was observed a single time. The genes are TRBV5-1 and TRBJ2-3; 15 bases align to TRBD2. The CDR3 has 16 residues. J lost 5 bases, V lost 3 bases, and 4 bases had no gene match. Germline V gene data show CDR1 as SGHRS and CDR2 as YFSETQ. DNA of the CDR3: TGCGCCAGCAGCTCGGGACTAGCGGGGGGTTTAGATACGCAGTATTTT. Translation gives CASSSGLAGGLDTQYF. The variable domain in full, completed from reference TRBV5-1 and TRBJ2-3, reads KAGVTQTPRYLIKTRGQQVTLSCSPISGHRSVSWYQQTPGQGLQFLFEYFSETQRNKGNFPGRFSGRQFSNSRSEMNVSTLELGDSALYLCASSSGLAGGLDTQYFGPGTRLTVL.

This chain connects TRBV5-6 to TRBJ1-6; D unresolved. Germline V gene lookup returns CDR1 SGHDT and CDR2 YYEEEE. V lost 0 bases to trimming and J lost 8 bases, with 12 bases between them. The CDR3 covers 15 residues. CDR3: CASSLAQLSDSPLHF. The CDR3 DNA follows: TGTGCCAGCAGCTTGGCACAGTTGTCGGATTCACCCCTCCACTTT.

This rearrangement joins TRBV4-2 to TRBJ1-6, with a weak D call TRBD1 (6 bases). This CDR3 has 18 residues. CDR1 LGHNA and CDR2 YNFKEQ come from the germline V gene. Trimming pared 3 bases from V and 0 bases from J, leaving 15 bases between. In nucleotides, the CDR3 is TGTGCCAGCAGCCACCAGGACAGCTCGAGCTCCTATAATTCACCCCTCCACTTT. Translated, it gives CASSHQDSSSSYNSPLHF.

This clone showed up just a few times. The V and J genes are TRBV24-1 and TRBJ1-5, with 8 positions matching TRBD1. This CDR3 comprises 14 residues. V lost 4 bases, J lost 4 bases, and 2 bases stayed unmatched. CDR1 is KGHDR, CDR2 SFDVKD, per germline. CDR3 protein: CATSEGQVNQPQHF. In DNA, the CDR3 is TGTGCCACCAGTGAGGGACAGGTTAATCAGCCCCAGCATTTT.

The chain uses TRBV10-1 and TRBJ1-2, with D possibly matching TRBD1 (6 bases). From germline, CDR1 is WNHNN and CDR2 SYGVQD (reference sequence). The CDR3 spans 13 residues. Trimming took off 4 bases at V and 5 bases at J, with 11 bases between the two ends. CDR3 protein: CASSVGQGYGYTF. The CDR3, as DNA: TGCGCCAGCAGTGTGGGGCAGGGGTATGGCTACACCTTC.